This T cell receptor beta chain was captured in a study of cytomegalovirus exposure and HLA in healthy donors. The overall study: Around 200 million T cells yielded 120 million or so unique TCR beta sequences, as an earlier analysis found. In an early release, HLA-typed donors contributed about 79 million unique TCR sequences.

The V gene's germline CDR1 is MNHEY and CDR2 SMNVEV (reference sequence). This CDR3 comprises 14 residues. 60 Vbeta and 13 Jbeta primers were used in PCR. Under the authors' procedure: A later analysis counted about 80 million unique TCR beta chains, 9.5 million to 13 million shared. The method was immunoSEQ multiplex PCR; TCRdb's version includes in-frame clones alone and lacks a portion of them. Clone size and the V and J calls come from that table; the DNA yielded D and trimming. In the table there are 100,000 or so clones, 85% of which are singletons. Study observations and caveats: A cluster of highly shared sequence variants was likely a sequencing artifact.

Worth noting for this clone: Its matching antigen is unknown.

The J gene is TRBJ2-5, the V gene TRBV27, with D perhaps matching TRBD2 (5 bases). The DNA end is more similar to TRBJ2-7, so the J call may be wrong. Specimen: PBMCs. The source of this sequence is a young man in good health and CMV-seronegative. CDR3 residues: CASSFSGDSYEQYF. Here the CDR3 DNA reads TGTGCCAGCAGTTTCTCCGGGGACTCCTACGAGCAGTACTTC.